This TCR beta chain was observed in a study of blood T cell repertoires in COVID-19. As for the study in general: The origin of the acute and convalescent COVID-19 samples was the United States, Italy and Spain. In each case, the material was cDNA or gDNA derived from T cells, B-cell-depleted T cells, or PBMCs.

Original handling: Amplification of reference gene primers was used by the study to estimate nucleated cell counts. Only in-frame clones appear in the TCRdb table, and some are missing; sequencing was by immunoSEQ multiplex PCR. The V and J calls and clone size were taken over from that table, and D and trimming were inferred from the DNA. The sample carries around 160,000 clones, roughly 76% recorded once. The receptor comes from a human donor with acute or convalescent COVID-19. The donor label of this sample is uncertain. The sequenced sample consisted of peripheral blood.

The CDR3, as DNA: TGTGCCAGCTCACTTCGAGATTATGGCTACACCTTC. Protein sequence: CASSLRDYGYTF. The chain combines TRBV18 with TRBJ1-2; D is ambiguous. Germline V gives CDR1 KGHSH, CDR2 LQKENI. Deletions cut 4 bases from V and 5 bases from J, with 8 bases between. The CDR3 sequence is 12 residues long.